This TCR beta chain was recorded in a study of somatic mutations in cytotoxic T cells in rheumatoid arthritis. On the study more broadly: Each patient's diagnosis was followed right away by a blood draw (roughly 33 ml EDTA), before any treatment.

This clone was seen only once. Its specificity is unknown. Produced via immunoSEQ multiplex PCR; TCRdb's table is partial and in-frame only. The data show about 10,000 clones, 80% seen once. Study results and limitations: The CD8+ clonality of rheumatoid arthritis patients increased with age, whereas that of healthy controls did not. A largest CD8+ clone above 20% of CD8+ cells occurred in 8 of 65 patients.

CDR3 size: 15 residues. Germline lookup yields CDR1 LNHNV and CDR2 YYDKDF (reference sequence). The trim removed 5 bases at V and 8 bases at J, leaving 11 bases unmatched. Sequenced input: CD8+ T cells sorted from blood. The source of this sequence is an adult with rheumatoid arthritis. The chain employs TRBV15 and TRBJ2-1; 8 nucleotides match TRBD2. The CDR3: CATSPGRGGVDEQFF. The CDR3 DNA sequence: TGTGCCACCAGCCCGGGACGGGGGGGTGTCGATGAGCAGTTCTTC.